This T cell receptor (beta chain) appears in the sequencing data of a study of cytomegalovirus exposure and HLA in healthy donors. The overall study: Assignment to the Caucasian-associated ancestry cluster applied to approximately 80% of the roughly 400 genotyped donors.

The PCR employed 60 Vbeta primers together with 13 Jbeta primers. Produced via immunoSEQ multiplex PCR; TCRdb's table is partial and in-frame only. This sample contains about 74,000 clones. The germline V gene encodes CDR1 SGHAT and CDR2 FQNNGV. The CDR3 is 15 amino acids. After removal of 5 bases from V and 4 bases from J, the junction contained 8 bases not matched to a gene. The genes are TRBV11-2 and TRBJ1-3, with TRBD1 matching 7 bases. This TCR derives from a female donor in good health and CMV-seropositive. The sample comprised PBMCs. In DNA form, the CDR3 reads TGTGCCAGCAGCCTAAGACAGGGTGGCGGAAACACCATATATTTT. Translating it yields CASSLRQGGGNTIYF.